A selection of T cell receptor beta chains follows, all from one sample in a study of cytotoxic CD8 clonotypes in ibrutinib-treated CLL. Some clones are missing from TCRdb's copy, which holds only in-frame ones; the method was immunoSEQ multiplex PCR. The repertoire holds more than 55,000 clones, with roughly 70% as singletons. This specimen was PBMCs, taken after 12 months of ibrutinib treatment. Receptors originate from a human donor with chronic lymphocytic leukemia. The CDR3 runs from the conserved cysteine through the conserved F or W. The D gene is left open where the match is weak. Some rows have no size entry. The others give once, few or many, or a class for an expanded clone.

TRBD1	TRBV5-1	TRBJ2-7	.	CASSFGTGGLEQYF	TGCGCCAGCAGCTTCGGGACAGGGGGCCTAGAGCAGTACTTC
.	TRBV13	TRBJ2-3	.	CASSLVLEPGDGDTQYF	TGTGCCAGCAGCTTAGTTCTTGAACCGGGGGACGGGGATACGCAGTATTTT
.	TRBV5-1	TRBJ1-4	.	CASSLDTNEKLFF	TGCGCCAGCAGTCTGGACACTAATGAAAAACTGTTTTTT
TRBD1	TRBV19	TRBJ2-5	.	CASSPLPGQGTQTQYF	TGTGCCAGTAGTCCCCTGCCGGGACAGGGGACACAGACCCAGTACTTC
TRBD2	TRBV13	TRBJ2-3	.	CASRTGLAEAGDESTDTQYF	TGTGCCAGCAGAACGGGACTAGCGGAGGCGGGAGACGAGAGCACAGATACGCAGTATTTT
TRBD1	TRBV6-1	TRBJ1-5	.	CASTGTGLGPQHF	TGTGCCAGCACTGGGACAGGGCTCGGGCCCCAGCATTTT
TRBD1	TRBV5-6	TRBJ2-5	.	CASSSRGRLSQYF	TGTGCCAGCAGCTCCAGGGGGCGCCTGTCCCAGTACTTC
TRBD1	TRBV14	TRBJ1-1	once	CASSQDLRQGFIAEAFF	TGTGCCAGCAGCCAAGATCTCCGACAGGGATTCATTGCTGAAGCTTTCTTT
TRBD1	TRBV18	TRBJ2-7	.	CASSDRDSPPYEQYF	TGTGCCAGCTCAGACCGGGACAGCCCTCCCTACGAGCAGTACTTC
TRBD1	TRBV7-2	TRBJ2-1	.	CASTQGAVRNEQFF	TGTGCCAGCACCCAGGGGGCGGTTAGGAATGAGCAGTTCTTC
TRBD1	TRBV19	TRBJ1-1	.	CASSMGQPMNTEAFF	TGTGCCAGTAGTATGGGACAGCCGATGAACACTGAAGCTTTCTTT
.	TRBV7-2	TRBJ1-1	once	CASSPYRNTEAFF	TGCGCCAGCAGCCCTTACAGAAACACTGAAGCTTTCTTT
.	TRBV20-1	TRBJ1-4	.	CSAREREKLFF	TGCAGTGCTCGGGAGCGTGAAAAACTGTTTTTT
.	TRBV11-2	TRBJ2-7	.	CASSFYRLDYEQYF	TGTGCCAGCAGCTTTTACCGACTAGATTACGAGCAGTACTTC
TRBD1	TRBV19	TRBJ1-1	.	CASSIGTGGTGLNTEAFF	TGTGCCAGTAGTATTGGAACAGGGGGGACCGGGCTGAACACTGAAGCTTTCTTT
.	TRBV5-1	TRBJ1-1	.	CASSGRGGQGPEAFF	TGCGCCAGCAGTGGACGTGGGGGGCAGGGACCTGAAGCTTTCTTT
.	TRBV5-1	TRBJ2-2	.	CASSLAGKANTGELFF	TGCGCCAGCAGCTTGGCGGGGAAGGCGAACACCGGGGAGCTGTTTTTT
.	TRBV5-1	TRBJ1-1	.	CASSSAAFGTEAFF	.
TRBD2	TRBV5-1	TRBJ2-3	.	CASSLGLAGTDTQYF	TGCGCCAGCAGCTTGGGGCTAGCGGGCACAGATACGCAGTATTTT
.	TRBV5-1	TRBJ1-1	few	CASSLVQTTEAFF	TGCGCCAGCAGCTTGGTCCAGACGACTGAAGCTTTCTTT
TRBD1	TRBV28	TRBJ2-7	.	CASRRQGARYYEQYF	TGTGCCAGTAGACGACAGGGGGCCAGATATTACGAGCAGTACTTC
.	TRBV30	TRBJ2-3	once	CAWKITSTDTQYF	TGTGCCTGGAAAATTACTAGCACAGATACGCAGTATTTT
TRBD1	TRBV4-3	TRBJ1-3	.	CASSQEENRGNGNTIYF	TGCGCCAGCAGCCAAGAGGAGAACAGGGGAAATGGAAACACCATATATTTT
TRBD1	TRBV28	TRBJ2-7	.	CASSDPGTGPNEQYF	TGTGCCAGCAGCGACCCCGGGACAGGGCCCAACGAGCAGTACTTC
TRBD1	TRBV28	TRBJ1-2	.	CASSLIYRTGHGYTF	TGTGCCAGCAGTTTGATTTATCGGACAGGCCATGGCTACACCTTC
TRBD1	TRBV4-2	TRBJ2-7	.	CASSRGQVNSYEQYF	TGTGCCAGCAGCCGGGGACAGGTGAACTCCTACGAGCAGTACTTC
.	TRBV15	TRBJ2-7	.	CATSRDNSGAGEQYF	TGTGCCACCAGCAGAGATAACTCGGGAGCAGGGGAGCAGTACTTC
.	TRBV6-1	TRBJ2-7	.	CASSEVGYEQYF	TGTGCCAGCAGTGAAGTGGGATACGAGCAGTACTTC
.	TRBV4-2	TRBJ2-1	.	CASSPGPAGSNEQFF	TGTGCCAGCAGCCCGGGGCCAGCAGGGAGCAATGAGCAGTTCTTC
.	TRBV5-1	TRBJ2-3	.	CASSLRQAFTDTQYF	TGCGCCAGCAGCCTTAGACAGGCCTTCACAGATACGCAGTATTTT
.	TRBV7-8	TRBJ1-5	once	CASSLLVWQGNQPQHF	TGTGCCAGCAGCTTACTCGTATGGCAGGGCAATCAGCCCCAGCATTTT
TRBD2	TRBV28	TRBJ2-2	few	CASSLAGGYANTGELFF	TGTGCCAGCAGTCTAGCGGGAGGATACGCGAACACCGGGGAGCTGTTTTTT
.	TRBV7-3	TRBJ2-3	.	CASSLAGTQFDTQYF	TGTGCCAGCAGCTTAGCGGGAACACAGTTCGATACGCAGTATTTT
.	TRBV5-1	TRBJ2-2	.	CASSLLGEGELFF	TGCGCCAGCAGCTTGCTGGGGGAAGGGGAGCTGTTTTTT
.	TRBV15	TRBJ1-1	.	CATSRDLRGSEAFF	TGTGCCACCAGCAGAGATCTAAGGGGGAGTGAAGCTTTCTTT